The source of this T cell receptor (beta chain) is a study of blood T cell repertoires in COVID-19. Study-wide context: Samples came from the United States, Italy and Spain, spanning acute and convalescent COVID-19. The analysed material was cDNA or gDNA that came from T cells, B-cell-depleted T cells, or PBMCs.

The CDR3 is 14 amino acids. From germline, CDR1 is LNHDA and CDR2 SQIVND (reference sequence). V lost 7 bases to trimming and J lost 4 bases, with 13 bases between them. Authors' processing steps: Amplification of reference gene primers provided the estimated nucleated cell counts. The table came from immunoSEQ multiplex PCR; TCRdb's copy has only in-frame clones and leaves some out. V, J and clone size reflect that table, while D and trimming were determined from the DNA. The table records over 130,000 clones, around 90% of them present only once. What was sequenced was peripheral blood. This sequence was found in a woman aged 55-70 years with active or convalescent COVID-19. The chain carries TRBV19 and TRBJ2-2; TRBD2 might be the D (7 bases). The CDR3, as DNA: TGTGCCAGTAACTTTGCGGGGGCCACCGGGGAGCTGTTTTTT. Residues: CASNFAGATGELFF. The entire variable domain, with the rest obtained from reference TRBV19 and TRBJ2-2, is as follows: DGGITQSPKYLFRKEGQNVTLSCEQNLNHDAMYWYRQDPGQGLRLIYYSQIVNDFQKGDIAEGYSVSREKKESFPLTVTSAQKNPTAFYLCASNFAGATGELFFGEGSRLTVL.